This T cell receptor (beta chain) appears in the sequencing data of a study of metastatic and nonmetastatic thyroid tumors. About the research overall: Repertoire comparisons spanned blood and tumor or nodule tissue from malignant and benign thyroid patients. Study findings and constraints: Benign nodules reportedly had significantly lower TCR beta diversity than malignant thyroid tumors in blood and tumor.

In the authors' workflow: Construction of a distant-metastasis classifier for papillary thyroid cancer relied on CDR3 differences across clinicopathological groups. TCRdb reanalyzed the PCR reads via MiXCR. In this record, the V and J calls reflect TCRdb's handling and not the investigators' own analysis. The sample holds roughly 72,000 clones; around 18% are singletons and the top ten take roughly 13%. This clone was seen ten or more times. Antigen unknown. Each patient came to thyroid surgery without any prior treatment (of any kind). The germline CDR1 and CDR2 sequences are DFQATT and SNEGSKA (reference sequence). V lost 3 bases and J lost 1, with 12 bases in between. This CDR3 has 14 amino acids.

The chain recombines TRBV20-1 with TRBJ1-1; D is perhaps TRBD1 (6 bases). Sequencing input: blood. The receptor comes from a female donor with papillary thyroid cancer or a benign thyroid nodule (not recorded which). Some clones in this sample may be carry-over from other donors' samples. CDR3 sequence (DNA): TGCAGTGCTAGGGAGGCGGGGGCGAACACTGAAGCTTTCTTT. This codes for CSAREAGANTEAFF.